This TCR beta chain emerged from a study of T-cell memory formation after mild COVID-19. In the case of this clonotype: Antigen unknown.

Study-wide findings and caveats: Clones from the second wave (peaking day 37) had unconfirmed SARS-CoV-2 specificity. The study found balanced CD4/CD8 in clones contracting day 15 to 85 and a CD4+ lean in later expanders. Contracting CD4+ clones were located mainly in CM and EM, and CD8+ clones in EMRA.

This CDR3 region has 16 residues. Germline CDR1 reads SGHVS; CDR2 reads FNYEAQ. The trim removed 2 bases at V and 4 bases at J, leaving 6 bases unmatched. Using constant-segment primers, 5'RACE produced TCR alpha and TCR beta cDNA libraries carrying sample barcodes and UMIs. TCRdb used MiXCR to reprocess the 5' RACE reads, holding one entry per CDR3 protein. This table holds about 430,000 distinct CDR3 sequences, approximately 18% found once. This rearrangement joins TRBV7-6 to TRBJ2-1; 9 bases agree with TRBD2. Sequencing input: PBMCs or a T cell subset sorted from them (not recorded which). This receptor was obtained from a man younger than 35 who had mild COVID-19 (a few samples of this study predate the infection). Cell type and time point are not known. The CDR3 region is CASSLFGGGEYNEQFF. In DNA, the CDR3 is TGTGCCAGCAGCTTATTCGGCGGGGGGGAGTACAATGAGCAGTTCTTC.